The 16 T cell receptor beta chains below were found in one sample sequenced in a study of radiotherapy plus CTLA-4 blockade in lung cancer. Data came from immunoSEQ multiplex PCR; TCRdb stores just in-frame clones and leaves some out. The data hold some 94,000 clones, with roughly 80% observed a single time. Material: peripheral blood, obtained from a patient treated with radiotherapy plus ipilimumab. Receptor source: a human donor with non-small cell lung cancer that progressed on radiotherapy plus ipilimumab.

The chain couples TRBV27 to TRBJ2-3, with TRBD1 matching 8 bases. The CDR3 covers 16 residues. Germline-derived CDR1 and CDR2 are MNHEY and SMNVEV (reference sequence). V lost 2 bases, J lost 1 base, and 5 bases stayed unmatched. The CDR3 spells CASSLVVTGGTDTQYF. As DNA, the CDR3 is TGTGCCAGCAGTTTAGTCGTGACAGGGGGCACAGATACGCAGTATTTT.

This clone was found a few times. This chain joins TRBV7-6 and TRBJ1-3; tentatively, D is TRBD1 (6 bases). The CDR3 loop spans 16 amino acids. Trimming removed 5 bases from V and 4 bases from J, with 18 bases in between. Germline values: CDR1 SGHVS, CDR2 FNYEAQ. CDR3 sequence reads: CASSEAGDRSGNTIYF. The CDR3 bases are TGTGCCAGCAGCGAAGCAGGGGACCGATCCGGAAACACCATATATTTT.

The gene calls are TRBV7-9 and TRBJ2-3; 9 positions agree with TRBD2. This CDR3 is 17 amino acids long. V shed 3 bases and J 4 bases; nucleotides not matched to a gene: 11. The V gene's germline CDR1 is SEHNR and CDR2 FQNEAQ (reference sequence). In nucleotides, the CDR3 is TGTGCCAGCAGCTTTTTGGGAGGGACTAGCAGGGCAGATACGCAGTATTTT. Protein: CASSFLGGTSRADTQYF. The variable domain in full, completed from reference TRBV7-9 and TRBJ2-3, reads DTGVSQNPRHKITKRGQNVTFRCDPISEHNRLYWYRQTLGQGPEFLTYFQNEAQLEKSRLLSDRFSAERPKGSFSTLEIQRTEQGDSAMYLCASSFLGGTSRADTQYFGPGTRLTVL.

This clone has more than one count but fewer than ten. The chain carries TRBV27 and TRBJ1-5; D remains ambiguous. Trimming removed 0 bases from V and 2 bases from J, with 11 bases in between. The germline V gene has CDR1 MNHEY and CDR2 SMNVEV (reference sequence). The CDR3 is made up of 16 amino acids. The CDR3 DNA reads as TGTGCCAGCAGTTTATCAAACCCCTATGGCAATCAGCCCCAGCATTTT. Translated, it gives CASSLSNPYGNQPQHF.

The rearrangement joins TRBV28 to TRBJ1-2; D may be TRBD1 (5 bases). Germline CDR1 reads MDHEN; CDR2 reads SYDVKM. The CDR3 contains 12 residues. Trimming pared 4 bases from V and 7 bases from J, leaving 10 bases between. CDR3 nucleotides: TGTGCCAGCAGTTCCAGGGTGAGTGGCTACACCTTC. The encoded protein is CASSSRVSGYTF.

V is TRBV4-1 and J is TRBJ1-2, with D possibly being TRBD1 (5 bases). CDR3 length: 14 amino acids. Germline V CDR1 and CDR2: MGHRA, YSYEKL. With 3 bases removed from V and 6 bases from J, the gap between germline ends came to 14 bases. CDR3 sequence reads: CASSHPQGVDGYTF. The CDR3, as DNA: TGCGCCAGCAGCCATCCCCAGGGAGTGGATGGCTACACCTTC.

The CDR3 DNA follows: TGCAGCGTTCCCGGGGTAGCGGGATTTATTTACAATGAGCAGTTCTTC. Translating gives CSVPGVAGFIYNEQFF. The rearrangement joins TRBV29-1 to TRBJ2-1; 8 nucleotides align to TRBD2. This CDR3 comprises 16 residues. Unmatched junction bases numbered 13, after V lost 5 bases and J lost 4 bases. Germline V lookup: CDR1 SQVTM, CDR2 ANQGSEA.

This clone has just a few counts. The rearrangement uses TRBV28 and TRBJ2-1, with 9 bases aligning to TRBD2. This CDR3 comprises 16 residues. Germline V CDR1 and CDR2: MDHEN, SYDVKM. J lost 2 bases, V lost 6 bases, and 8 bases had no gene match. The CDR3 is CASSLEVAGAYNEQFF. The CDR3 region has the DNA TGTGCCAGCAGCCTCGAGGTAGCGGGAGCCTACAATGAGCAGTTCTTC.

The chain's CDR3 is CASNQGGRGEQYV. CDR3 coding DNA: TGTGCCAGCAACCAGGGGGGACGGGGCGAGCAGTACGTC. This sequence joins TRBV7-9 and TRBJ2-7, with D perhaps TRBD1 (7 bases). Germline CDR1 is SEHNR and CDR2 is FQNEAQ (reference sequence). This CDR3 comprises 13 residues. Trimming stripped 7 bases from V and 6 bases from J, with 16 bases between.

This chain uses TRBV5-1 with TRBJ2-1; D unresolved. The V and J ends lost 0 bases and 10 bases respectively, with 11 bases between them. The germline gives CDR1 SGHRS, CDR2 YFSETQ. CDR3 size: 13 residues. Here the CDR3 reads CASSLGNLREQFF. The DNA for the CDR3 is TGCGCCAGCAGCTTGGGTAACCTCCGGGAGCAGTTCTTC.

This clone was found once. One end of the junction does not line up with germline, which may come from a read error. J is TRBJ1-1 and V is TRBV7-3, with TRBD1 matching over 7 bases. This CDR3 contains 14 residues. In germline, CDR1 is SGHTA, CDR2 FQGTGA. CDR3 sequence: CASSLTGVNTEAFF. Here the CDR3 DNA reads TGTGCCAGCAGCCTAACAGGGGTGAACACTGAAGCTTTCTTT.

The chain recombines TRBV15 with TRBJ2-4; D could derive from TRBD1 or TRBD2 (5 bases each). V was shortened by 0 bases and J by 0 bases, with 12 bases between the two germline ends. This CDR3 contains 17 residues. Germline V gives CDR1 LNHNV, CDR2 YYDKDF (reference sequence). Here the CDR3 DNA reads TGTGCCACCAGCAGAGATCGGGGCAGTTTAGCCAAAAACATTCAGTACTTC. Amino acids: CATSRDRGSLAKNIQYF.

The rearrangement uses TRBV2 and TRBJ2-2; TRBD2 aligns across 10 bases. Germline assignment: CDR1 SNHLY and CDR2 FYNNEI. The CDR3 extends over 14 amino acids. With V trimmed by 4 bases and J by 7 bases, 3 bases remained unmatched. Written as DNA, the CDR3 is TGTGCCAGCAGTGCGCTAGCGGGAGTCGGGGAGCTGTTTTTT. Translating gives CASSALAGVGELFF.

The chain is built from TRBV7-6 and TRBJ2-1, with D unresolved. Germline CDR1 reads SGHVS; CDR2 reads FNYEAQ. The CDR3 extends over 12 amino acids. V gave up 3 bases and J gave up 8 bases, with 8 bases separating them. The CDR3 bases are TGTGCCAGCAGCTTCCCCCCGGATGAGCAGTTCTTC. Amino acid sequence: CASSFPPDEQFF.

The V and J genes are TRBV27 and TRBJ2-7, with D uncertain. Trimming took off 4 bases at V and 3 bases at J, with 16 bases between the two ends. Germline V lookup: CDR1 MNHEY, CDR2 SMNVEV (reference sequence). This CDR3 region has 15 residues. CDR3 sequence (DNA): TGTGCCAGCAGTTCCCTAGGTAGTATGAGCTACGAGCAGTACGTC. It codes for CASSSLGSMSYEQYV.

This clone was picked up a small number of times. V and J are TRBV11-1 and TRBJ2-3, with 8 nucleotides matching TRBD1. Germline V gene sequence: CDR1 SGHAT, CDR2 FQDESV (reference sequence). This CDR3 comprises 15 residues. The V segment lost 3 bases and the J segment 5 bases; nucleotides outside the gene matches: 7. The chain's CDR3 is CASSFETGAGDTQYF. CDR3 nucleotides: TGTGCCAGCAGCTTCGAGACAGGGGCGGGAGATACGCAGTATTTT.